The clone carrying this T cell receptor beta chain was seen only once. The antigen is unknown. This sample includes further DNA sequences coding for the same CDR3. The sample belongs to a study of pediatric ulcerative colitis. General study results and limits: Compared with controls, ulcerative colitis showed greater blood-rectum clone sharing.

Data came from immunoSEQ multiplex PCR; TCRdb stores just in-frame clones and leaves some out. The sample lists around 61,000 clones, less than 90% seen once, with nearly 3.5% in the top ten. At colonoscopy, a blood sample was also collected. Germline V gene lookup returns CDR1 SGDLS and CDR2 YYNGEE. V was pared by 3 bases and J by 3 bases, with 2 bases between. CDR3 length equals 11 residues. The sequencing input was blood. The chain is built from TRBV9 and TRBJ2-3; D is undetermined. The TCR originated in a boy younger than 18 with severe ulcerative colitis. The CDR3: CASSATDTQYF. The CDR3 bases are TGTGCCAGCAGCGCGACAGATACGCAGTATTTT.